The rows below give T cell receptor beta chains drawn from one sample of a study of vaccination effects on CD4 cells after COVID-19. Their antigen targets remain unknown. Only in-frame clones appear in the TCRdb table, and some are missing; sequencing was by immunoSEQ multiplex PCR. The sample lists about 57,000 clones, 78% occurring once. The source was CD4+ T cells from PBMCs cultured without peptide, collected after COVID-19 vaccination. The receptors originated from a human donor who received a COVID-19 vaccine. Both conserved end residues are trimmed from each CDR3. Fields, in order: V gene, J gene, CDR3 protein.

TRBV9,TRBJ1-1,ASSVGTTTRRAVGKDTEAF
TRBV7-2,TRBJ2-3,ASSPGDYTYTDTQY
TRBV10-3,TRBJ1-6,ATGPKQGAKGSPLH
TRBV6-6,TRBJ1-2,ASSQQSDNYGYT
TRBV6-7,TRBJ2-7,ATRPPATAVYEQY
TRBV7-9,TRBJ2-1,ASNRLAGPNEQF
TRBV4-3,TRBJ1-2,ASSQGGRGLSGYT
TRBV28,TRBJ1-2,ASTRSSANYGYT
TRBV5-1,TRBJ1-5,ASSPMEDQH
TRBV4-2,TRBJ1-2,ASSQDPGGINYGYT
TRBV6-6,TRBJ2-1,ASSYPYNEQF
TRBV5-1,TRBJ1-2,ASSLGQGSFDYGYT
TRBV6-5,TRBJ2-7,ASSLREQY
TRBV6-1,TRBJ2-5,ASSEREMRTSLYQETQY
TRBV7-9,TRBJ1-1,ASSRDEGKAF
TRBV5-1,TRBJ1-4,ASSLGQGARDEKLF
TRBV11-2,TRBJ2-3,ASSSRPQGGSTDTQY
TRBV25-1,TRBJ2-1,ASSVRGISYNEQF
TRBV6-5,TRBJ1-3,ASSWGPAKSGNTIY
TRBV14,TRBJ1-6,ASSLVGVNSPLH